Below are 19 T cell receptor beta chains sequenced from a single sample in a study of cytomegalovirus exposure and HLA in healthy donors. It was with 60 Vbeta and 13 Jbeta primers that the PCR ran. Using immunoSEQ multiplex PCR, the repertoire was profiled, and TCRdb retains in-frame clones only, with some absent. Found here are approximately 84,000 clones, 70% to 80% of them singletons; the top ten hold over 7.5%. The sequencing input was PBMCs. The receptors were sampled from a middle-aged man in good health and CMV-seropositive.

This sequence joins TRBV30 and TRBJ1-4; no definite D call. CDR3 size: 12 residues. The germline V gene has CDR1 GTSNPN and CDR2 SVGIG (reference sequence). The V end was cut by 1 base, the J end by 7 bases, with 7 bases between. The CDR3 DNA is TGTGCCTGGAGTGCGGCGGGTGAAAAACTGTTTTTT. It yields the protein CAWSAAGEKLFF.

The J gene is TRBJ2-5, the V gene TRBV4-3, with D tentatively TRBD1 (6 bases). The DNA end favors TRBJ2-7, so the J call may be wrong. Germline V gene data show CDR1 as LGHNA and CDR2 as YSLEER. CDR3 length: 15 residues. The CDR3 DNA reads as TGCGCCAGCAGCCAAGGGAATGGACAGCGAGACGAGCAGTACTTC. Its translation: CASSQGNGQRDEQYF.

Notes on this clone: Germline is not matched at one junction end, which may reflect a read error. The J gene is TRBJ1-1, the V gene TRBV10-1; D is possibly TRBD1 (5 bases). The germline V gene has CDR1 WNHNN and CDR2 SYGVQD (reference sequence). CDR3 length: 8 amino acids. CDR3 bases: TGTCGCAGGGATGAAGCTTTCTTT. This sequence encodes CRRDEAFF.

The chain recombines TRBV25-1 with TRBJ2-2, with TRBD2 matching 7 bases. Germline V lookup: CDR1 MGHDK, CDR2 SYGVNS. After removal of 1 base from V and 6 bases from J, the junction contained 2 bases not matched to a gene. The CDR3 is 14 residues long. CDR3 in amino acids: CASSESGGPGELFF. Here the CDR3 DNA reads TGTGCCAGCAGTGAATCGGGGGGACCCGGGGAGCTGTTTTTT.

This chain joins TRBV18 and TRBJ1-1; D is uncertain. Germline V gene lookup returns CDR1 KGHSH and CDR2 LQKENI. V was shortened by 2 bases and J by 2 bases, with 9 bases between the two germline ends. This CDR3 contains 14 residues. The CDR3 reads CASSPIRENTEAFF. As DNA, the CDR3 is TGTGCCAGCTCACCAATCCGGGAAAACACTGAAGCTTTCTTT.

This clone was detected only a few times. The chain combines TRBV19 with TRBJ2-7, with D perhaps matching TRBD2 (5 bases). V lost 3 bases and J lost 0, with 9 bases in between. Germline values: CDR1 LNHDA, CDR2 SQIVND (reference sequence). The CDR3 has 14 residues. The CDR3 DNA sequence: TGTGCCAGTAGTATTCAGGCGGGCTCCTACGAGCAGTACTTC. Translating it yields CASSIQAGSYEQYF.

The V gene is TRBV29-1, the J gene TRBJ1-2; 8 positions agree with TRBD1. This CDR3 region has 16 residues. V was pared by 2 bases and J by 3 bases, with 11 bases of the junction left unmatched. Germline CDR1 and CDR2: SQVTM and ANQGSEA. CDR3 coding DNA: TGCAGCGTTGAACGTCAGGGGGCATCATCGGACTATGGCTACACCTTC. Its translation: CSVERQGASSDYGYTF. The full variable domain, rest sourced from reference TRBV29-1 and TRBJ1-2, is SAVISQKPSRDICQRGTSLTIQCQVDSQVTMMFWYRQQPGQSLTLIATANQGSEATYESGFVIDKFPISRPNLTFSTLTVSNMSPEDSSIYLCSVERQGASSDYGYTFGSGTRLTVV.

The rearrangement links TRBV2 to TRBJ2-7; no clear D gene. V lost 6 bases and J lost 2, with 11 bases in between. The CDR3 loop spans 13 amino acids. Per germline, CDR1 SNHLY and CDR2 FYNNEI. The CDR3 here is CASRPGSPYEQYF. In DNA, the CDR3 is TGTGCCAGCAGGCCCGGTTCCCCCTACGAGCAGTACTTC.

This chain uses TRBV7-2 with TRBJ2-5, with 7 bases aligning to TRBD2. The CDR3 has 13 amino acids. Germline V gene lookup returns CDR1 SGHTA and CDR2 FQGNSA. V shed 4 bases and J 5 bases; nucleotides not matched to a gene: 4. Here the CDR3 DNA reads TGTGCCAGCAGCTCCCGCGGGGGTGAGACCCAGTACTTC. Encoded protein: CASSSRGGETQYF. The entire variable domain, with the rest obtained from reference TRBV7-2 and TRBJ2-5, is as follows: GAGVSQSPSNKVTEKGKDVELRCDPISGHTALYWYRQSLGQGLEFLIYFQGNSAPDKSGLPSDRFSAERTGGSVSTLTIQRTQQEDSAVYLCASSSRGGETQYFGPGTRLLVL.

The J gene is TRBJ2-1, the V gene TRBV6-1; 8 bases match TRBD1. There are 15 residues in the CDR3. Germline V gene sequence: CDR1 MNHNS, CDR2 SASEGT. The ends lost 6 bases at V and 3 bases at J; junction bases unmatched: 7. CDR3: CASRAGTGDYNEQFF. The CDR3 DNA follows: TGTGCCAGCAGAGCCGGGACAGGAGACTACAATGAGCAGTTCTTC.

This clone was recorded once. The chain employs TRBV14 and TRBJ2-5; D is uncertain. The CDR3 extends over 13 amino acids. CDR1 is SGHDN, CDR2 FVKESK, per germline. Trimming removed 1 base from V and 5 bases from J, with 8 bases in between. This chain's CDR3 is CASSQGAAETQYF. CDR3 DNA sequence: TGTGCCAGCAGCCAAGGCGCAGCGGAGACCCAGTACTTC.

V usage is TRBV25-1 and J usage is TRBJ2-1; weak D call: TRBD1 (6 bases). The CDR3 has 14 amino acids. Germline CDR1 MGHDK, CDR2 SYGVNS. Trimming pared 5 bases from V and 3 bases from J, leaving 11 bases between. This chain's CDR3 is CASSWTEDYNEQFF. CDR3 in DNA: TGTGCCAGCAGTTGGACAGAAGACTACAATGAGCAGTTCTTC.

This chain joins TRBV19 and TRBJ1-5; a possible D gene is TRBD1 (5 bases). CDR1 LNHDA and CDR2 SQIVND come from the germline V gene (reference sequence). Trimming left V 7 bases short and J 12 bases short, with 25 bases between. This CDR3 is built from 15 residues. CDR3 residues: CASTPPGYGAVVQHF. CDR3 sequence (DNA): TGTGCCAGTACCCCCCCTGGTTATGGGGCCGTTGTCCAGCATTTT.

The DNA for the CDR3 is TGTGCCACCAGCAGAGAGGCCCCTCAGCCCCAGCATTTT. Translated: CATSREAPQPQHF. This chain connects TRBV15 to TRBJ1-5; no definite D call. The V gene's germline CDR1 is LNHNV and CDR2 YYDKDF (reference sequence). The V gene lost 0 bases and the J gene lost 6 bases, with 6 bases spanning the gap. CDR3 length equals 13 residues. Supplemented by reference TRBV15 and TRBJ1-5, the full variable domain reads DAMVIQNPRYQVTQFGKPVTLSCSQTLNHNVMYWYQQKSSQAPKLLFHYYDKDFNNEADTPDNFQSRRPNTSFCFLDIRSPGLGDTAMYLCATSREAPQPQHFGDGTRLSIL.

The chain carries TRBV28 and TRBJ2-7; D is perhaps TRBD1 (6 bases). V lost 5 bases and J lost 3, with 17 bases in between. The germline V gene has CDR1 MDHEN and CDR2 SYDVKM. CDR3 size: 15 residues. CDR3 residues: CASSPPPGVGYEQYF. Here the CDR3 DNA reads TGTGCCAGCAGTCCGCCTCCAGGGGTTGGCTACGAGCAGTACTTC.

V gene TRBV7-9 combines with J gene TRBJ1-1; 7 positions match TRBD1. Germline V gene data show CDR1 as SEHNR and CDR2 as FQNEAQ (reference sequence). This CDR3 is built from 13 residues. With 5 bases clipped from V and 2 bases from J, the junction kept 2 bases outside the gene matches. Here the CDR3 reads CASSDRVNTEAFF. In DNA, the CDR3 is TGTGCCAGCAGCGACAGGGTTAACACTGAAGCTTTCTTT.

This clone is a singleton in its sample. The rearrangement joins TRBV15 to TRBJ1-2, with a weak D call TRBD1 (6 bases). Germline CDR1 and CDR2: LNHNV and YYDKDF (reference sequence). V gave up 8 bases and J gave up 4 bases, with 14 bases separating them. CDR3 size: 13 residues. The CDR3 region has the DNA TGTGCCACCGGACAGCAAAATCTCTATGGCTACACCTTC. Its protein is CATGQQNLYGYTF.

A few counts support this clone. The CDR3 loop reads CASSIGQGWNEQFF. For the CDR3, the DNA is TGTGCCAGCAGCATTGGACAGGGGTGGAATGAGCAGTTCTTC. The V gene is TRBV5-4, the J gene TRBJ2-1, with 9 bases lining up with TRBD1. Germline V gene lookup returns CDR1 SGHNT and CDR2 YYREEE (reference sequence). The CDR3 is 14 amino acids. After removal of 4 bases from V and 7 bases from J, the junction contained 6 bases not matched to a gene.

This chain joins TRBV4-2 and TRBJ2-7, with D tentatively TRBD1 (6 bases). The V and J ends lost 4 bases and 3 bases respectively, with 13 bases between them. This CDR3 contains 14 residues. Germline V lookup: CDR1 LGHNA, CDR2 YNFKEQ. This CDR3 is CASSPAGTLYEQYF. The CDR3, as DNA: TGTGCCAGCAGCCCAGCCGGGACACTCTACGAGCAGTACTTC.